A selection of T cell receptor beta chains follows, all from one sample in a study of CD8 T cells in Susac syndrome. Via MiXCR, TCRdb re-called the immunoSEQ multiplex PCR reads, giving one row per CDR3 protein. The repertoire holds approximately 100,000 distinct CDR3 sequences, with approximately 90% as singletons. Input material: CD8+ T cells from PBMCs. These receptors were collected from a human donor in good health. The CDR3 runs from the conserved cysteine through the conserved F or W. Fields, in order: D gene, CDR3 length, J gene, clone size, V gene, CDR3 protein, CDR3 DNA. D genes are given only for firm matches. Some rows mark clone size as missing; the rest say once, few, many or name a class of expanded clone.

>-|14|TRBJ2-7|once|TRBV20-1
CSASSEVLPYEQYF
TGCAGTGCTAGCTCAGAAGTCCTTCCCTACGAGCAGTACTTC
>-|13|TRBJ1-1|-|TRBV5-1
CASSYSGQTEAFF
TGCGCCAGCAGCTACTCTGGACAGACTGAAGCTTTCTTT
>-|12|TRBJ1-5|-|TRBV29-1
CSVAHSNQPQHF
TGCAGCGTTGCTCATAGCAATCAGCCCCAGCATTTT
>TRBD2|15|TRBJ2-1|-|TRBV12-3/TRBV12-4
CASSRAGDLGNEQFF
TGTGCCAGCAGTAGAGCGGGAGACCTTGGCAATGAGCAGTTCTTC
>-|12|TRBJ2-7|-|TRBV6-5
CASGSSDYEQYF
TGTGCCAGTGGGTCCTCGGACTACGAGCAGTACTTC
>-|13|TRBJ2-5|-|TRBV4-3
CASSQDFQVAQYF
TGCGCCAGCAGCCAAGATTTTCAAGTCGCCCAGTACTTC
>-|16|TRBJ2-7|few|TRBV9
CASSVSPGGLMYEQYF
TGTGCCAGCAGCGTATCCCCAGGGGGACTGATGTACGAGCAGTACTTC
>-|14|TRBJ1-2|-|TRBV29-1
CSVDLWVVNYGYTF
TGCAGCGTTGATCTATGGGTAGTTAACTATGGCTACACCTTC
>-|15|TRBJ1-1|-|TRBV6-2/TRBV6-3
CASSYSRLGPSQAFF
TGTGCCAGCAGTTACTCAAGGTTGGGGCCTTCCCAAGCTTTCTTT
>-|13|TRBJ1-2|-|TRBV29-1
CSVRLQVNYGYTF
TGCAGCGTGCGATTACAGGTTAACTATGGCTACACCTTC
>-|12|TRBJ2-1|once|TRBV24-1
CATSAGWDEQFF
TGTGCCACCAGTGCCGGTTGGGATGAGCAGTTCTTC
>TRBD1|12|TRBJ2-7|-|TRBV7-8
CATLDRVYEQYF
TGTGCCACACTAGACAGGGTCTACGAGCAGTACTTC
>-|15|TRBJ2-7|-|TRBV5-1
CASRKGQEPSYEQYF
TGCGCCAGCAGAAAGGGCCAGGAGCCCTCCTACGAGCAGTACTTC
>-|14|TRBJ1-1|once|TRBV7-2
CASSSGGGITEAFF
TGTGCCAGCAGTTCCGGGGGGGGTATCACTGAAGCTTTCTTT
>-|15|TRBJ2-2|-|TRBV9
CASQGGRQFTGELFF
TGTGCCAGCCAGGGGGGCCGACAGTTTACCGGGGAGCTGTTTTTT
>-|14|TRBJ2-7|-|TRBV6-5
CASRGTLHSYEQYF
TGTGCCAGCAGGGGGACTCTTCACTCCTACGAGCAGTACTTC
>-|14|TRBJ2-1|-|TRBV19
CASSIWESYNEQFF
TGTGCCAGTAGTATCTGGGAGTCCTACAATGAGCAGTTCTTC
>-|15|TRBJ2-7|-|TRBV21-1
CASKNRLATSYEQYF
TGTGCCAGCAAGAATCGCCTAGCCACATCCTACGAGCAGTACTTC
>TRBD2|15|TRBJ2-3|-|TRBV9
CASSPTGGLDPSQYF
TGTGCCAGCAGCCCGACGGGGGGGCTTGACCCTTCGCAGTATTTT
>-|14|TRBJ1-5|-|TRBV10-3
CAISRDLSNQPQHF
TGTGCCATCAGCAGGGATTTGAGCAATCAGCCCCAGCATTTT
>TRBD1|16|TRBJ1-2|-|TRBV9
CASSLHPEGAVYGYTF
TGTGCCAGCAGCCTACACCCTGAGGGGGCGGTTTATGGCTACACCTTC
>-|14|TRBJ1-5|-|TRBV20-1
CSAIRTDSNQPQHF
TGCAGTGCTATCCGGACTGATAGCAATCAGCCCCAGCATTTT
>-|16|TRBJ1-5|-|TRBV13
CASSRRVQVSNQPQHF
TGTGCCAGCAGCCGCCGCGTGCAGGTTAGCAATCAGCCCCAGCATTTT
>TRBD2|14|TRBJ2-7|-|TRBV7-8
CASSLRDYPYEQYF
TGTGCCAGCAGCCTGAGGGACTACCCATACGAGCAGTACTTC
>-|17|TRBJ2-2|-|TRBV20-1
CSASHVQGGLGAGELFF
TGCAGTGCTAGTCACGTTCAGGGCGGGTTGGGCGCCGGGGAGCTGTTTTTT
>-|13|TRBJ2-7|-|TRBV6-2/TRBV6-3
CASSYGGLRGQYF
TGTGCCAGCAGTTACGGGGGCCTCCGCGGACAGTACTTC
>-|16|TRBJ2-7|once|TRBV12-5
CASGFFLGSGTYEQYF
TGTGCTAGTGGTTTTTTCTTGGGTTCCGGGACCTACGAGCAGTACTTC
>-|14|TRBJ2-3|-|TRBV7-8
CASRPAGGSDTQYF
TGTGCCAGCAGGCCCGCCGGGGGCTCGGATACGCAGTATTTT
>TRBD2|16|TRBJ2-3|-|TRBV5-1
CASSSGLAGKGDTQYF
TGCGCCAGCAGCTCGGGACTAGCGGGGAAGGGAGATACGCAGTATTTT
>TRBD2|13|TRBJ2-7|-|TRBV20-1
CSARSGLDDEQYF
TGCAGTGCTAGATCGGGACTAGATGACGAGCAGTACTTC
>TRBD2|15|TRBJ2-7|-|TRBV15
CATSSLAGGFYEQYF
TGTGCCACCAGCTCTCTAGCGGGAGGATTTTACGAGCAGTACTTC
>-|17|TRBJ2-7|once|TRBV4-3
CASSQDGASHDLNVQYF
TGCGCCAGCAGCCAAGATGGGGCCAGCCACGATCTCAACGTGCAGTACTTC
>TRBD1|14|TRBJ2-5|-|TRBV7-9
CASRSGTDQETQYF
TGTGCCAGCAGATCTGGGACAGACCAAGAGACCCAGTACTTC
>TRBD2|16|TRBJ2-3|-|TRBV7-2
CASSLVTSGNTDTQYF
TGTGCCAGCAGCTTAGTAACTAGCGGTAACACAGATACGCAGTATTTT
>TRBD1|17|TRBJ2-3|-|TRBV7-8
CASSLARGGLSTDTQYF
TGTGCCAGCAGCTTAGCGAGAGGGGGCCTAAGCACAGATACGCAGTATTTT
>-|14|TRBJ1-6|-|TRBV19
CASRTTGGGSPLHF
TGTGCCAGTAGAACGACCGGGGGGGGCTCACCCCTCCACTTT
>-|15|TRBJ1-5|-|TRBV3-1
CASSQGFLSYQPQHF
TGTGCCAGCAGCCAAGGGTTCCTATCTTATCAGCCCCAGCATTTT